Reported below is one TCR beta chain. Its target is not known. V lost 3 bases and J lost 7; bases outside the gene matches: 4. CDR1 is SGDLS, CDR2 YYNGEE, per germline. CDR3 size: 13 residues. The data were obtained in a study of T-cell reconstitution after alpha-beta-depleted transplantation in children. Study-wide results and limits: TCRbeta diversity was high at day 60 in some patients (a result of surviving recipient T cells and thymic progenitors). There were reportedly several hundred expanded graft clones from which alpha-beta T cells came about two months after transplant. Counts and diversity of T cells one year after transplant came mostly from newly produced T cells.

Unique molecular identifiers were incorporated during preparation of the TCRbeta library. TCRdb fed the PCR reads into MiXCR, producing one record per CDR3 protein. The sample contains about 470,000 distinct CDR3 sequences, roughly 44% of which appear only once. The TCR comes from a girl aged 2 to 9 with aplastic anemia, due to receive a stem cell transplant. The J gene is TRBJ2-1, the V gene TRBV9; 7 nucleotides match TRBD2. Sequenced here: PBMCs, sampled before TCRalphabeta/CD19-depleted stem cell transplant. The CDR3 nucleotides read TGTGCCAGCAGCGGCGCGGGGGAGAATGAGCAGTTCTTC. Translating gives CASSGAGENEQFF.